This T cell receptor beta chain is drawn from a study of identical twins. CDR1 and CDR2 (germline): SQVTM, ANQGSEA. The CDR3 runs to 12 residues. Trimming removed 7 bases from V and 6 bases from J; junction bases left unmatched: 6. Study-wide results and caveats: Recombination models fit unrelated individuals' TCR alpha sharing but underestimated twins'. Beta out-of-frame sequences displayed a weaker excess of sharing between twins.

The sample holds a few counts of this clonotype. What it recognizes is unknown. TCRdb processed the 5' RACE reads anew with MiXCR; each CDR3 protein has one entry. The table has about 460,000 distinct CDR3 sequences, 13% to 15% seen once. Separately, the same data were catalogued under a study of yellow fever vaccine responses in identical twins.

The sample comprised CD4+ T cells sorted from blood. The chain recombines TRBV29-1 with TRBJ1-2; 9 positions match TRBD1. This TCR came from a woman aged 18-29 years in good health. This chain's CDR3 is CSARTGAHGYTF. Here the CDR3 DNA reads TGCAGCGCTCGGACAGGGGCTCATGGCTACACCTTC.